This T cell receptor (beta chain) was sequenced in a study of early T cells in non-severe SARS-CoV-2 infection. Notes on the study in general: Database matching using VDJdb favored anti-spike CD8 responses, with private and CD4 specificities left missing.

The V end lost 3 bases, the J end lost 1 base, and 9 bases lay between the germline ends. The CDR3 sequence is 13 residues long. Looked up from germline, CDR1 is SQVTM and CDR2 is ANQGSEA. The sample holds a few counts of this clonotype. What it binds is unknown. Researchers tagged individual cDNA molecules with unique molecular identifiers. TCRdb re-analysed the 5' RACE reads in MiXCR, keeping a single row per CDR3 protein. The data show under 85,000 distinct CDR3 sequences, 10% to 15% seen once. The gene calls are TRBV29-1 and TRBJ1-1; D not certain. The receptor was isolated from an adult who was a healthcare worker with PCR-confirmed SARS-CoV-2 infection or an uninfected control (not recorded which). The donor label of this sample is uncertain. The source material was whole blood, sampled at baseline. The CDR3 coding sequence is TGCAGCGTTGAGGCACAACCGAACACTGAAGCTTTCTTT. As protein: CSVEAQPNTEAFF.